This T cell receptor (beta chain) is from a study of T cell responses to AZD1222 COVID-19 vaccine. Whole-study results and caveats: After two AZD1222 doses, spike-specific TCR breadth and depth rose versus day 0. Clonal diversity was possibly underestimated; the donors were predominantly white British and more often female.

Profiling relied on immunoSEQ multiplex PCR, and the TCRdb table lists in-frame clones only, not all of them. The sample includes roughly 120,000 clones, more than 75% seen only once; the top ten take around 3.8%. This clone was seen just once. The antigen is unknown. Germline-derived CDR1 and CDR2 are MGHDK and SYGVNS. Trimming removed 4 bases from V and 2 bases from J, with 11 bases in between. The CDR3 has 15 residues. This TCR came from an adult who received the AZD1222 COVID-19 vaccine. The rearrangement uses TRBV25-1 and TRBJ1-4; no reliable D call. Sequenced material: peripheral blood, taken 28 days after the second AZD1222 dose. The CDR3 is CASSGSTTTNEKLFF. CDR3 DNA: TGTGCCAGCAGTGGATCGACAACCACTAATGAAAAACTGTTTTTT.